This entry lists 5 T cell receptor beta chains sequenced from one sample in a study of T cell responses to AZD1222 COVID-19 vaccine. Libraries were prepared by immunoSEQ multiplex PCR; TCRdb keeps only in-frame clonotypes and omits some of them. The data show about 24,000 clones, around 87% seen once. The input for sequencing was peripheral blood, taken 28 days after the second AZD1222 dose. Source of these receptors: an adult who received the AZD1222 COVID-19 vaccine.

The chain recombines TRBV3-1 (or the pseudogene TRBV3-2) with TRBJ2-4, with 7 bases lining up with TRBD1. CDR1 is LGHDT and CDR2 is YNNKEL in the germline V gene (reference sequence). With V trimmed by 4 bases and J by 4 bases, 4 bases remained unmatched. CDR3 size: 14 residues. For the CDR3, the DNA is TGTGCCAGCAGCCCCCCGGGACAGAAAAACATTCAGTACTTC. Translation: CASSPPGQKNIQYF.

V gene TRBV6-5 combines with J gene TRBJ1-4, with a weak D call TRBD1 (6 bases). Looked up from germline, CDR1 is MNHEY and CDR2 is SVGAGI. V was trimmed by 8 bases and J by 7 bases, leaving 14 bases between them. This CDR3 has 13 amino acids. CDR3 amino acids: CASGGGRGEKLFF. Written as DNA, the CDR3 is TGTGCCAGCGGAGGGGGGAGAGGTGAAAAACTGTTTTTT.

The chain is built from TRBV5-1 and TRBJ2-3, with 10 bases aligning to TRBD1. Germline trimming cut 1 base from V and 1 base from J; bases unmatched to any gene: 3. This CDR3 spans 16 amino acids. Germline CDR1 and CDR2: SGHRS and YFSETQ. The CDR3 is CASSLFGTGGTDTQYF. CDR3 in DNA: TGCGCCAGCAGCTTGTTTGGGACAGGGGGCACAGATACGCAGTATTTT.

The chain employs TRBV20-1 and TRBJ2-1; TRBD2 might be the D (6 bases). V was cut by 3 bases and J by 3 bases, with 21 bases left in between. There are 17 residues in the CDR3. Germline V lookup: CDR1 DFQATT, CDR2 SNEGSKA (reference sequence). The CDR3 here is CSASDMIAEGGYNEQFF. Here the CDR3 DNA reads TGCAGTGCTAGTGATATGATAGCGGAGGGAGGCTACAATGAGCAGTTCTTC.

This chain links TRBV29-1 with TRBJ2-3; D unclear. The CDR3 is 13 residues long. Trimming took 8 bases from V and 2 from J, leaving 14 bases between them. Germline V CDR1 and CDR2: SQVTM, ANQGSEA. As DNA, the CDR3 is TGCAGCTCACGATCAGATAACACAGATACGCAGTATTTT. Amino acids: CSSRSDNTDTQYF.